These T cell receptor beta chains were read from a single sample in a study of CD8 T cells in ankylosing spondylitis. Each CDR3 protein is one row after TCRdb ran MiXCR on the 5' RACE reads. The sample has approximately 300,000 distinct CDR3 sequences, about a fifth seen once. Sequencing was carried out using blood, either unsorted or a sorted T cell fraction (not recorded which). These receptors were collected from a female donor with ankylosing spondylitis or in good health (not recorded which). CDR3s include the opening cysteine and the closing phenylalanine or tryptophan. D genes are given only for firm matches. Size is omitted from some rows. Given values are once, few, many or a class for expanded clones.

J: TRBJ1-1; size: -; D: TRBD1; V: TRBV20-1; DNA: TGCAGTGCTAGCCCAGCAGGGGGCTACACTGAAGCTTTCTTT; CDR3: CSASPAGGYTEAFF
J: TRBJ2-6; size: -; D: -; V: TRBV6-2/TRBV6-3; DNA: TGTGCCACCGTGGGGAGCGGGCGGGCCAACGTCCTGACTTTC; CDR3: CATVGSGRANVLTF
J: TRBJ2-7; size: -; D: -; V: TRBV27; DNA: TGTGCCAGCAGTTTACTAGCGTCGAGCTCCTACGAGCAGTACTTC; CDR3: CASSLLASSSYEQYF
J: TRBJ2-2; size: -; D: -; V: TRBV12-3/TRBV12-4; DNA: TGTGCCAGCAGTTTTTTGGGGGAGCCCAGGCCCGGGGAGCTGTTTTTT; CDR3: CASSFLGEPRPGELFF
J: TRBJ2-7; size: few; D: -; V: TRBV20-1; DNA: TGCAGTGCCCTAGATACAGGCAAATCCTACGAGCAGTACTTC; CDR3: CSALDTGKSYEQYF
J: TRBJ2-1; size: few; D: TRBD2; V: TRBV3-1; DNA: TGTGCCAGCAGCCCTTTTATCGGGACTAGCGGGAACAATGAGCAGTTCTTC; CDR3: CASSPFIGTSGNNEQFF
J: TRBJ1-1; size: -; D: -; V: TRBV29-1; DNA: TGCAGCGTCCTGGACGTGAACACTGAAGCTTTCTTT; CDR3: CSVLDVNTEAFF
J: TRBJ2-7; size: -; D: -; V: TRBV6-6; DNA: TGTGCCAGCACCCTCCCGGGGAGGTACGAGCAGTACTTC; CDR3: CASTLPGRYEQYF
J: TRBJ1-5; size: many; D: -; V: TRBV12-3/TRBV12-4; DNA: TGTGCCAGCAGCAAGGGAGGGGGGGGCACTAGCAATCAGCCCCAGCATTTT; CDR3: CASSKGGGGTSNQPQHF
J: TRBJ2-2; size: -; D: -; V: TRBV12-3/TRBV12-4; DNA: TGTGCCAGCAGTTTGCAACTTAACACCGGGGAGCTGTTTTTT; CDR3: CASSLQLNTGELFF
J: TRBJ2-1; size: -; D: TRBD2; V: TRBV6-5; DNA: TGTGCCAGCAGTTACCGGCCCGGTCGCGGGACTAGCGGGATCCATGAGCAGTTCTTC; CDR3: CASSYRPGRGTSGIHEQFF
J: TRBJ2-7; size: -; D: TRBD1; V: TRBV11-1; DNA: TGTGCCAGCAGCTTGGTTAACCTCCGGGACAGGGGAAGTGAGGGGCAGTACTTC; CDR3: CASSLVNLRDRGSEGQYF
J: TRBJ2-5; size: few; D: -; V: TRBV19; DNA: TGTGCCAGTAGTATAGGTTCGGGGGCCGGAGAGACCCAGTACTTC; CDR3: CASSIGSGAGETQYF
J: TRBJ2-6; size: once; D: -; V: TRBV19; DNA: TGTGCCAGCCAGGCTGCCGCTACTGGTGGCAACGTCCTGACTTTC; CDR3: CASQAAATGGNVLTF
J: TRBJ2-1; size: few; D: TRBD2; V: TRBV6-5; DNA: TGTGCCAGCAGTTACTCCCTCCCTAGCGGGAGCCGGAATGAGCAGTTCTTC; CDR3: CASSYSLPSGSRNEQFF
J: TRBJ2-7; size: few; D: TRBD1; V: TRBV6-5; DNA: TGTGCCAGCAGTTTAGGACAGGGGGCCTCAGGGAGTGGCGAGCAGTACTTC; CDR3: CASSLGQGASGSGEQYF
J: TRBJ2-3; size: few; D: -; V: TRBV12-3/TRBV12-4; DNA: TGTGCCAGCAGTATCCTCCCAGATACGCAGTATTTT; CDR3: CASSILPDTQYF
J: TRBJ1-3; size: few; D: TRBD1; V: TRBV12-3/TRBV12-4; DNA: TGTGCCAGCAGTCCCAGACAGGGCACTGGAAACACCATATATTTT; CDR3: CASSPRQGTGNTIYF
J: TRBJ1-3; size: many; D: TRBD1; V: TRBV6-1; DNA: TGTGCCAGCAGGAGTGGGGACAGCTCTGGAAACACCATATATTTT; CDR3: CASRSGDSSGNTIYF
J: TRBJ2-3; size: many; D: -; V: TRBV29-1; DNA: TGCAGCGTTGCGCCAGATACGCAGTATTTT; CDR3: CSVAPDTQYF
J: TRBJ2-2; size: -; D: -; V: TRBV7-2; DNA: TGTGCCAGCAATGGAATCCGGGGCGGGGAGCTGTTTTTT; CDR3: CASNGIRGGELFF
J: TRBJ2-5; size: -; D: -; V: TRBV12-5; DNA: TGTGCTAGTGGTTTGGGGGTTGAAAAGACCCAGTACTTC; CDR3: CASGLGVEKTQYF
J: TRBJ2-3; size: few; D: TRBD2; V: TRBV6-1; DNA: TGTGCCAGCAGCCCTAGCGGGAGGGCCGGGGCAGATACGCAGTATTTT; CDR3: CASSPSGRAGADTQYF
J: TRBJ1-2; size: few; D: -; V: TRBV20-1; DNA: TGCAGTGCTCCCAGGGAAGGGGTCGAGGGCTACACCTTC; CDR3: CSAPREGVEGYTF
J: TRBJ2-5; size: -; D: -; V: TRBV12-5; DNA: TGTGCTAGTGGTTTTGGGGGTGGAGAGACCCAGTACTTC; CDR3: CASGFGGGETQYF
J: TRBJ1-1; size: -; D: TRBD1; V: TRBV6-1; DNA: TGTGCCAGCAGCCGGGACAGGGGCCGTACGGGGGAAGCTTTCTTT; CDR3: CASSRDRGRTGEAFF
J: TRBJ2-7; size: -; D: -; V: TRBV9; DNA: TGTGCCAGCAGCCTACAGGGGACCCGGGGGGGAGTCTACGAGCAGTACTTC; CDR3: CASSLQGTRGGVYEQYF
J: TRBJ2-5; size: many; D: -; V: TRBV20-1; DNA: TGCAGTGCTAGAGGGCTAGAGGGTGAGACCCAGTACTTC; CDR3: CSARGLEGETQYF
J: TRBJ1-1; size: few; D: -; V: TRBV6-1; DNA: TGTGCCAGCCGATTGGGGACTGTGAACACTGAAGCTTTCTTT; CDR3: CASRLGTVNTEAFF
J: TRBJ2-7; size: few; D: -; V: TRBV7-9; DNA: TGTGCCAGCAGCTTACAAACCACCGGGACGAGCGAGCAGTACTTC; CDR3: CASSLQTTGTSEQYF
J: TRBJ1-1; size: few; D: -; V: TRBV2; DNA: TGTGCCAGCAGTTTAACAGGAAGGTCGTTCACTGAAGCTTTCTTT; CDR3: CASSLTGRSFTEAFF
J: TRBJ2-5; size: -; D: -; V: TRBV11-2; DNA: TGTGCCAGCAGCCTCCGGGGGACGGGGGAGACCCAGTACTTC; CDR3: CASSLRGTGETQYF
J: TRBJ2-7; size: many; D: -; V: TRBV10-3; DNA: TGTGCCATCAGTGAGACGCATTCCTCCTACGAGCAGTACTTC; CDR3: CAISETHSSYEQYF
J: TRBJ2-5; size: -; D: -; V: TRBV29-1; DNA: TGCAGCGTTGAAGATCCCACCCTCGTGGGGGCAGAGACCCAGTACTTC; CDR3: CSVEDPTLVGAETQYF
J: TRBJ2-2; size: few; D: -; V: TRBV4-3; DNA: TGCGCCAGCAGCCGTGGGGAGCAGGCCCTACATGACACCGGGGAGCTGTTTTTT; CDR3: CASSRGEQALHDTGELFF
J: TRBJ2-3; size: many; D: -; V: TRBV29-1; DNA: TGCAGCGTTGAACGAGGGGTTGGGACAGATACGCAGTATTTT; CDR3: CSVERGVGTDTQYF
J: TRBJ2-1; size: many; D: TRBD2; V: TRBV29-1; DNA: TGCAGCGTTCGAGGGACTAGCGGGAGTGAATGGAATGAGCAGTTCTTC; CDR3: CSVRGTSGSEWNEQFF
J: TRBJ2-3; size: -; D: -; V: TRBV6-1; DNA: TGTGCCAGCAAACACAGAAACACAGATACGCAGTATTTT; CDR3: CASKHRNTDTQYF
J: TRBJ1-2; size: many; D: -; V: TRBV7-2; DNA: TGTGCCAGCAGCAGGGGGGGTGGCTACACCTTC; CDR3: CASSRGGGYTF
J: TRBJ2-7; size: many; D: -; V: TRBV29-1; DNA: TGCAGCGTTGAAGGGCCATACGAGCAGTACTTC; CDR3: CSVEGPYEQYF
J: TRBJ2-7; size: -; D: -; V: TRBV6-2/TRBV6-3; DNA: TGTGCCAGCAGCCCTCGGCGGGTCAACTCCTACGAGCAGTACTTC; CDR3: CASSPRRVNSYEQYF
J: TRBJ2-1; size: few; D: -; V: TRBV7-8; DNA: TGTGCCAGCAGCCCCCTTACAGGGAGAGGCTCCTACAATGAGCAGTTCTTC; CDR3: CASSPLTGRGSYNEQFF
J: TRBJ1-1; size: many; D: -; V: TRBV12-3/TRBV12-4; DNA: TGTGCCAGCAGGGGGAGATTACGGACTGAAGCTTTCTTT; CDR3: CASRGRLRTEAFF
J: TRBJ2-1; size: -; D: TRBD2; V: TRBV7-9; DNA: TGTGCCAGCACCGGACTAGCGGGAGACTTCGGATACAATGAGCAGTTCTTC; CDR3: CASTGLAGDFGYNEQFF
J: TRBJ2-3; size: many; D: TRBD2; V: TRBV29-1; DNA: TGCAGCGTTGAGCTAGGAAGCGGGAAGGATACGCAGTATTTT; CDR3: CSVELGSGKDTQYF
J: TRBJ1-6; size: many; D: -; V: TRBV4-3; DNA: TGCGCCAGCTCCCGGACACTAAACTATAATTCACCCCTCCACTTT; CDR3: CASSRTLNYNSPLHF
J: TRBJ2-1; size: few; D: -; V: TRBV6-1; DNA: TGTGCCAGCAGGGGAGGCTCCTACAATGAGCAGTTCTTC; CDR3: CASRGGSYNEQFF
J: TRBJ2-2; size: -; D: -; V: TRBV29-1; DNA: TGCAGCGTTAGTCAGGTCCCCGCGAACACCGGGGAGCTGTTTTTT; CDR3: CSVSQVPANTGELFF
J: TRBJ2-2; size: few; D: TRBD2; V: TRBV28; DNA: TGTGCCAGCAGTAACAGCGGGAGCTACGCCGGGGAGCTGTTTTTT; CDR3: CASSNSGSYAGELFF
J: TRBJ1-4; size: few; D: -; V: TRBV5-4; DNA: TGTGCCAGCAGCAAAACAGGCTATGAAAAACTGTTTTTT; CDR3: CASSKTGYEKLFF
J: TRBJ1-4; size: few; D: -; V: TRBV5-7; DNA: TGTGCCAGCAGCCCCTTCCCAAATAATGAAAAACTGTTTTTT; CDR3: CASSPFPNNEKLFF
J: TRBJ1-1; size: once; D: -; V: TRBV20-1; DNA: TGCAGTGCTATCGACAGCCGCATGAACACTGAAGCTTTCTTT; CDR3: CSAIDSRMNTEAFF
J: TRBJ2-3; size: many; D: TRBD2; V: TRBV4-3; DNA: TGCGCCAGCAGCCTCTCTAGTAGTACTAGCGGGAGCACAGATACGCAGTATTTT; CDR3: CASSLSSSTSGSTDTQYF
J: TRBJ1-5; size: -; D: -; V: TRBV4-3; DNA: TGCGCCAGCAGCCAAGGCCCGGGATACAATCAGCCCCAGCATTTT; CDR3: CASSQGPGYNQPQHF
J: TRBJ1-1; size: once; D: TRBD1; V: TRBV19; DNA: TGTGCCAGTAGTTATAACAGGGGTTTGACTGAAGCTTTCTTT; CDR3: CASSYNRGLTEAFF
J: TRBJ2-3; size: -; D: TRBD2; V: TRBV5-6; DNA: TGTGCCAGCAGCTTGACTAGCGGGAGTACCACAGATACGCAGTATTTT; CDR3: CASSLTSGSTTDTQYF
J: TRBJ2-3; size: -; D: -; V: TRBV10-3; DNA: TGTGCCATCAGGACCCAGGGGATTGGCACAGATACGCAGTATTTT; CDR3: CAIRTQGIGTDTQYF